One T cell receptor beta chain is described in this entry. This specimen comes from a study of blood T cell repertoires in COVID-19. Study context: Acute-phase and convalescent COVID-19 samples originated in the United States, Italy and Spain. T cells, B-cell-depleted T cells, or PBMCs provided the cDNA or gDNA that served as material.

Germline CDR1 reads LNHDA; CDR2 reads SQIVND (reference sequence). The V and J ends lost 6 bases and 3 bases respectively, with 5 bases between them. The CDR3 contains 11 residues. In the authors' workflow: Amplification of reference gene primers provided the estimated nucleated cell counts. The assay was immunoSEQ multiplex PCR, and TCRdb's table has in-frame clones only and misses some. V, J and clone size are those of that table, while D and trimming were read from the DNA. The sample records more than 200,000 clones, approximately 90% being singletons. The sequence came from a man aged 18 to 29 with active or convalescent COVID-19. Input material: peripheral blood. The gene calls are TRBV19 and TRBJ1-2; unclear D gene. The CDR3: CASRNYYGYTF. The CDR3 DNA is TGTGCCAGTAGAAACTACTATGGCTACACCTTC.